What follows is one T cell receptor beta chain and its context. As yet, its antigen is unknown. This sample was taken from a study of CD8 T cells in ankylosing spondylitis. Points from the study as a whole: Researchers reportedly found disease-linked clones significantly enriched in matched ankylosing spondylitis synovial fluid. CD8+ by phenotype, disease-linked clones were relatively rare in peripheral blood. Reports of some motif variants in reactive arthritis synovial fluid and blood predate this one.

V shed 0 bases and J shed 2 bases, with 10 bases lying between them. Germline V gene lookup returns CDR1 SGHRS and CDR2 YFSETQ. The CDR3 spans 15 residues. Libraries of TCR beta came from quantitative 5'-RACE with molecular barcodes. TCRdb re-derived calls from the 5' RACE reads in MiXCR, one entry per CDR3 protein. Of some 120,000 distinct CDR3 sequences listed, roughly 13% were seen once; the top ten hold 2.5% to 3%. This sequence joins TRBV5-1 and TRBJ2-3, with a weak D call TRBD2 (6 bases). The source is a female donor with ankylosing spondylitis or in good health (not recorded which). Specimen: blood, either unsorted or a sorted T cell fraction (not recorded which). CDR3 in DNA: TGCGCCAGCAGCTTGGGCGGGAAACCCACAGATACGCAGTATTTT. Amino acids: CASSLGGKPTDTQYF.